This is a list of T cell receptor beta chains from one sample in a study of T cells after somatic rescue of genetic block. Profiled with immunoSEQ multiplex PCR; TCRdb holds only in-frame clones, not every one. The sample carries roughly 110,000 clones, just over 90% recorded once. The sequenced sample consisted of peripheral blood mononuclear cells (PBMCs). These receptor sequences come from a woman aged 18-35 years. Both conserved end residues are part of each CDR3. The D gene is left open where the match is weak. Part of the rows lack a size; the others show once, few, many or a class for expanded clones.

V	J	D	size	CDR3	DNA
TRBV2	TRBJ1-5	.	.	CASSEWGQGGHQPQHF	TGTGCCAGCAGTGAATGGGGCCAGGGCGGTCATCAGCCCCAGCATTTT
TRBV5-6	TRBJ2-2	.	.	CASSLSGSRLFF	TGTGCCAGCAGCCTCTCGGGCTCTCGGCTGTTTTTT
TRBV30	TRBJ1-4	.	.	CAWSPSGGNEKLFF	TGTGCCTGGAGTCCCTCGGGGGGTAATGAAAAACTGTTTTTT
TRBV4-3	TRBJ2-2	.	.	CASSQDTSAGQSGELFF	TGCGCCAGCAGCCAAGATACTTCGGCAGGGCAATCCGGGGAGCTGTTTTTT
TRBV5-1	TRBJ2-3	TRBD2	once	CASSRSPLAGGPGDTQYF	TGCGCCAGCAGCCGTTCACCCTTAGCGGGGGGGCCGGGAGATACGCAGTATTTT
TRBV20-1	TRBJ2-3	.	.	CSVGTADTQYF	TGCAGTGTCGGGACGGCAGATACGCAGTATTTT
TRBV7-2	TRBJ1-1	TRBD1	.	CASSPDRGNTEAFF	TGTGCCAGCAGCCCCGACAGGGGGAACACTGAAGCTTTCTTT
TRBV5-6	TRBJ2-1	.	.	CASSSVGYEQFF	TGTGCCAGCAGCTCGGTCGGGTATGAGCAGTTCTTC
TRBV19	TRBJ1-4	.	.	CASSDRGDNEKLFF	TGTGCCAGTAGCGATAGAGGGGACAACGAAAAACTGTTTTTT
TRBV5-8	TRBJ2-7	.	.	CASSQGTYEQYF	TGTGCCAGCAGTCAGGGTACCTACGAGCAGTACTTC
TRBV9	TRBJ2-3	.	.	CASSPNLGDTQYF	TGTGCCAGCAGCCCAAACTTGGGGGATACGCAGTATTTT
TRBV7-2	TRBJ2-3	.	.	CASSTYLGGPDTQYF	TGTGCCAGCAGCACCTACTTGGGGGGCCCAGATACGCAGTATTTT
TRBV6-1	TRBJ1-2	.	.	CASSALSLRGVGGYTF	TGTGCCAGCAGTGCCCTAAGTCTGAGGGGCGTAGGAGGCTACACCTTC
TRBV15	TRBJ1-5	.	.	CATSREVPTNALGQPQHF	TGTGCCACCAGCAGAGAGGTTCCCACGAATGCCCTAGGGCAGCCCCAGCATTTT
TRBV12-5	TRBJ1-2	TRBD1	.	CASARQGHYGYTF	TGTGCTAGTGCCAGACAGGGCCACTATGGCTACACCTTC
TRBV7-9	TRBJ2-7	.	.	CASSLATDYEQYF	TGTGCCAGCAGCTTAGCGACAGACTACGAGCAGTACTTC
TRBV15	TRBJ1-2	.	.	CATSRDPEGGRDYGYTF	TGTGCCACCAGCAGAGACCCCGAGGGGGGGAGAGACTATGGCTACACCTTC
TRBV4-3	TRBJ1-4	.	once	CASSRMGDTTNEKLFF	TGCGCCAGCAGCCGAATGGGGGATACAACTAATGAAAAACTGTTTTTT
TRBV27	TRBJ1-2	.	.	CASTSAWGLGYGYTF	TGTGCCAGCACCAGTGCGTGGGGCCTCGGGTATGGCTACACCTTC
TRBV19	TRBJ2-2	TRBD1	.	CASSRTGTGGLELFF	TGTGCCAGTAGTCGTACCGGGACAGGGGGCTTGGAGCTGTTTTTT
TRBV4-1	TRBJ2-7	TRBD1	.	CASSYDRASYEQYF	TGCGCCAGCAGCTACGACAGGGCGTCCTACGAGCAGTACTTC
TRBV10-3	TRBJ1-2	.	.	CAIRDSSYGYTF	TGTGCCATCAGGGACAGTTCCTATGGCTACACCTTC